These 9 T cell receptor beta chains were sequenced from one sample in a study of naive and memory T cell subsets. Treatment defined: skin biopsy from PPD injection site in Mantoux-positive individual. An oligonucleotide containing a UMI was ligated to the 3' end of TCR cDNA. Ligated cDNA underwent four rounds of PCR with nested alpha and beta constant region primers and SP2. TCRdb passed the UMI-ligation and nested PCR reads through MiXCR, listing each CDR3 protein once. The table shows 25,000 to 35,000 distinct CDR3 sequences, with about 6.7% occurring only once. Specimen: skin, collected from a tuberculin skin test site. These TCRs come from an adult in good health.

In its sample, this clonotype was seen a few times. The chain carries TRBV6-6 and TRBJ2-1; 15 bases map to TRBD2. From germline, CDR1 is MNHNY and CDR2 SVGAGI (reference sequence). This CDR3 is 15 amino acids long. V dropped 5 bases and J dropped 8; count of bases not matched to a gene: 4. This CDR3 is CASSPGTSGGHEQFF. The DNA of the CDR3 is TGTGCCAGCAGTCCCGGGACTAGCGGGGGGCATGAGCAGTTCTTC.

This clonotype was counted ten times or more. This chain uses TRBV27 with TRBJ2-7; 10 nucleotides line up with TRBD1. CDR1 MNHEY and CDR2 SMNVEV come from the germline V gene (reference sequence). After removal of 8 bases from V and 2 bases from J, the junction contained 3 bases not matched to a gene. The CDR3 runs 13 residues. The CDR3 spells CASWDRGAYEQYF. CDR3 nucleotide sequence: TGTGCCAGCTGGGACAGGGGTGCCTACGAGCAGTACTTC.

This clonotype turned up a few times. The chain uses TRBV10-3 and TRBJ2-1, with a tentative D call TRBD2 (5 bases). The CDR3 totals 14 residues. Germline V gene data show CDR1 as ENHRY and CDR2 as SYGVKD. V was shortened by 6 bases and J by 4 bases, with 13 bases between the two germline ends. CDR3 nucleotides: TGTGCCATCAGCCCCGGAGGCCTTTACAATGAGCAGTTCTTC. Amino acids: CAISPGGLYNEQFF.

The chain is built from TRBV7-8 and TRBJ1-6; D gene unclear. In germline, CDR1 is SGHVS, CDR2 FQNEAQ. Trimming took off 4 bases at V and 8 bases at J, with 12 bases between the two ends. This CDR3 has 14 amino acids. In DNA, the CDR3 is TGTGCCAGCAGCTCTCAGACCGGGGATTCACCCCTCCACTTT. It codes for CASSSQTGDSPLHF.

For the CDR3, the DNA is TGTGCCAGCAGTCCGCGAACAGTGTCAATCGAGACCCAGTACTTC. This gives the protein CASSPRTVSIETQYF. This chain joins TRBV12-3 or TRBV12-4 and TRBJ2-5; D call uncertain. This CDR3 contains 15 residues. V was pared by 5 bases and J by 5 bases, with 18 bases between.

In the case of this clonotype: Possible read error: a much larger clone is one base away. The chain carries TRBV20-1 and TRBJ2-7; D call uncertain. The CDR3 is made up of 13 amino acids. Germline V gene sequence: CDR1 DFQATT, CDR2 SNEGSKA (reference sequence). The ends were cut back, 1 base at V and 5 bases at J, with 12 bases in the middle. CDR3 residues: CSARGKAEDEQYF. Here the CDR3 DNA reads TGCAGTGCTAGAGGAAAGGCAGAGGACGAGCAGTACTTC.

This clonotype has a count of ten or more. The chain uses TRBV12-5 and TRBJ2-7; D is undetermined. The CDR3 runs 13 residues. Germline V gene lookup returns CDR1 LGHNT and CDR2 FRNRAP. V gave up 1 base and J gave up 4 bases, with 8 bases separating them. CDR3 sequence (DNA): TGTGCTAGTGGTTTGGGACCTCAGTACGAGCAGTACTTC. Its translation is CASGLGPQYEQYF. The full variable domain, its missing parts supplied by reference TRBV12-5 and TRBJ2-7, is DARVTQTPRHKVTEMGQEVTMRCQPILGHNTVFWYRQTMMQGLELLAYFRNRAPLDDSGMPKDRFSAEMPDATLATLKIQPSEPRDSAVYFCASGLGPQYEQYFGPGTRLTVT.

This clonotype was seen more than once but under ten times. The J gene is TRBJ2-3, the V gene TRBV12-3 or TRBV12-4; 8 positions match TRBD2. The CDR3 spans 16 residues. J was trimmed by 3 bases and V by 4 bases; bases with no gene match: 9. The CDR3 region has the DNA TGTGCCAGCAGTTCGGGGGGGCTGAGTAGAACAGATACGCAGTATTTT. Translation gives CASSSGGLSRTDTQYF.

A word on this clonotype: The junction does not match germline at one end; this may be a read error. The chain is built from TRBV5-5 and TRBJ1-2; D uncertain. The CDR3 consists of 16 residues. Germline assignment: CDR1 SGHKS and CDR2 YYEKEE (reference sequence). The CDR3 loop reads CASSLASNTGYYGDTF. In DNA, the CDR3 is TGTGCCAGCAGCTTGGCTTCTAACACGGGGTACTATGGCGACACCTTC.